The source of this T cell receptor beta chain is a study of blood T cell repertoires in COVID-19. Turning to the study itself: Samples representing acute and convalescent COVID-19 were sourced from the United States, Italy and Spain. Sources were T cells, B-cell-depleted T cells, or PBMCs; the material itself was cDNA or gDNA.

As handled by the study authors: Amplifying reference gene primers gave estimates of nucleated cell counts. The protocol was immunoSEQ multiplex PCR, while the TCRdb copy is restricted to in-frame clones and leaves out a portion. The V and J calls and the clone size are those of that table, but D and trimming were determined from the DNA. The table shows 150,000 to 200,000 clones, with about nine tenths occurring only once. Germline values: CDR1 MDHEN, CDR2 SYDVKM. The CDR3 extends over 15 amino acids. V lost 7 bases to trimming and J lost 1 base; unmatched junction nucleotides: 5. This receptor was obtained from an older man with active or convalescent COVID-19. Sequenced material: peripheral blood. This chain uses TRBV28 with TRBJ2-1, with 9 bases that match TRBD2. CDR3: CASISSGTSYNEQFF. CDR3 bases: TGTGCCAGCATCTCTAGCGGGACATCCTACAATGAGCAGTTCTTC.